This is a list of T cell receptor beta chains from one sample in a study of early T cells in non-severe SARS-CoV-2 infection. TCRdb analysed the 5' RACE reads with MiXCR anew, one entry per CDR3 protein. The sample holds about 64,000 distinct CDR3 sequences, around 11% seen once. The specimen was whole blood, collected at baseline. The source of these receptors is an adult who was a healthcare worker with PCR-confirmed SARS-CoV-2 infection or an uninfected control (not recorded which). Each CDR3 is given with its conserved first and last residue. D genes are given only for firm matches. Not all rows give a size; the values are once, few, many and, for expanded clones, a class.

D	size	J	V	CDR3	DNA
TRBD2	few	TRBJ2-4	TRBV4-1	CASSQERASGQNIQYF	TGCGCCAGCAGCCAAGAAAGGGCTAGCGGGCAAAACATTCAGTACTTC
-	few	TRBJ1-1	TRBV21-1	CASSKWDRRQKTEAFF	TGTGCCAGCAGCAAATGGGACAGACGGCAGAAAACTGAAGCTTTCTTT
-	many	TRBJ1-1	TRBV20-1	CSARRTNTEAFF	TGCAGTGCTCGAAGAACGAACACTGAAGCTTTCTTT
TRBD1	many	TRBJ2-5	TRBV6-6	CASRLLLTGGVVTQYF	TGTGCCAGCAGACTACTCCTAACAGGGGGCGTTGTGACCCAGTACTTC
-	-	TRBJ2-7	TRBV11-2	CASAQAGDYEQYF	TGTGCCAGCGCCCAGGCTGGAGACTACGAGCAGTACTTC
TRBD1	few	TRBJ1-1	TRBV20-1	CSASGTGGLNGEAFF	TGCAGTGCCTCCGGGACAGGGGGATTGAACGGTGAAGCTTTCTTT
-	-	TRBJ2-2	TRBV7-6	CASSLELGTGELFF	TGTGCCAGCAGCTTAGAGTTGGGCACCGGGGAGCTGTTTTTT
-	few	TRBJ2-7	TRBV18	CASSPQGDNEQYF	TGTGCCAGCTCACCACAGGGGGACAACGAGCAGTACTTC
TRBD2	-	TRBJ2-2	TRBV5-4	CASSLASRLANTGELFF	TGTGCCAGCAGCTTGGCCTCTCGACTAGCTAACACCGGGGAGCTGTTTTTT
-	few	TRBJ2-1	TRBV6-2/TRBV6-3	CASSPHTGGGASYNEQFF	TGTGCCAGCAGTCCGCACACCGGAGGAGGGGCCTCCTACAATGAGCAGTTCTTC
-	-	TRBJ1-6	TRBV11-2	CASSLAQQFNSPLHF	TGTGCCAGCAGCTTAGCCCAACAGTTTAATTCACCCCTCCACTTT
-	many	TRBJ1-1	TRBV20-1	CSAREAFF	TGCAGTGCTAGAGAAGCTTTCTTT
TRBD1	few	TRBJ1-2	TRBV12-3/TRBV12-4	CASSPRDRVNYGYTF	TGTGCCAGCAGTCCCCGGGACAGGGTAAACTATGGCTACACCTTC
-	few	TRBJ2-5	TRBV7-9	CASSAGTTRPQETQYF	TGTGCCAGCAGCGCCGGGACCACACGGCCGCAAGAGACCCAGTACTTC
-	-	TRBJ2-5	TRBV10-3	CAISEIPDRRNETQYF	TGTGCCATCAGTGAAATCCCAGACAGACGAAACGAGACCCAGTACTTC
-	few	TRBJ1-2	TRBV18	CASSPEDSPNYGYTF	TGTGCCAGCTCACCGGAGGACAGCCCTAACTATGGCTACACCTTC
TRBD2	few	TRBJ2-3	TRBV6-1	CASSGLTSGLTDTQYF	TGTGCCAGCAGTGGCCTGACTAGCGGACTCACAGATACGCAGTATTTT
-	few	TRBJ1-4	TRBV5-5	CASSSILSLELFF	TGTGCCAGCAGCTCGATACTTAGCTTGGAACTGTTTTTT
-	many	TRBJ1-5	TRBV19	CASSSRPDSSNQPQHF	TGTGCCAGTAGTTCCCGTCCCGACAGTAGCAATCAGCCCCAGCATTTT
TRBD1	-	TRBJ2-7	TRBV18	CASSPGDRAYEQYF	TGTGCCAGCTCACCCGGGGACAGAGCCTACGAGCAGTACTTC
-	few	TRBJ1-2	TRBV5-1	CASSLDRSLSYTF	TGCGCCAGCAGCTTGGATCGCAGTCTGAGCTACACCTTC
-	-	TRBJ2-7	TRBV29-1	CSVRGDRTASSYEQYF	TGCAGCGTTCGAGGGGATAGGACGGCCTCGTCCTACGAGCAGTACTTC
-	-	TRBJ2-5	TRBV7-9	CASSPTAGRARETQYF	TGTGCCAGCAGCCCCACGGCTGGCCGGGCCAGGGAGACCCAGTACTTC
TRBD2	many	TRBJ2-5	TRBV10-2	CASRGTRAGETQYF	TGCGCCAGCAGGGGGACTAGGGCGGGAGAGACCCAGTACTTC
TRBD1	-	TRBJ2-7	TRBV9	CASSYRDRGPYEQYF	TGTGCCAGCAGCTACCGGGACAGGGGGCCCTACGAGCAGTACTTC
-	-	TRBJ1-2	TRBV7-8	CASSLGRGNGYTF	TGTGCCAGCAGCTTAGGAAGGGGAAACGGCTACACCTTC
-	-	TRBJ1-6	TRBV11-2	CASSLAGERAVLLDSPLHF	TGTGCCAGCAGCTTAGCAGGGGAGAGAGCTGTACTCTTGGATTCACCCCTCCACTTT
-	-	TRBJ2-5	TRBV20-1	CSALLAAQTQYF	TGCAGTGCTTTACTAGCAGCGCAGACCCAGTACTTC
-	many	TRBJ2-5	TRBV27	CASKPWAGLQETQYF	TGTGCCAGCAAGCCCTGGGCGGGGTTACAAGAGACCCAGTACTTC
-	many	TRBJ1-5	TRBV19	CASMGSPIENQPQHF	TGTGCCAGTATGGGAAGCCCGATTGAAAATCAGCCCCAGCATTTT
TRBD1	-	TRBJ2-1	TRBV9	CASSVATGQVVHEQFF	TGTGCCAGCAGCGTAGCTACGGGACAGGTCGTCCATGAGCAGTTCTTC
-	few	TRBJ2-5	TRBV20-1	CSASRDATSAQYF	TGCAGTGCTTCCCGGGACGCTACAAGCGCCCAGTACTTC
TRBD2	few	TRBJ2-3	TRBV11-2	CASSLELAGGPGTDTQYF	TGTGCCAGCAGCCTAGAGCTAGCGGGGGGGCCGGGCACAGATACGCAGTATTTT
TRBD1	many	TRBJ1-1	TRBV5-1	CASSTTTGPVTEAFF	TGCGCCAGCAGCACAACGACAGGGCCAGTCACTGAAGCTTTCTTT
TRBD2	many	TRBJ2-7	TRBV30	CAWSVGGSSYEQYF	TGTGCCTGGAGTGTAGGCGGGAGCTCCTACGAGCAGTACTTC
-	-	TRBJ1-1	TRBV7-9	CASSPPSDGDTEAFF	TGTGCCAGCAGCCCTCCCTCTGACGGGGACACTGAAGCTTTCTTT
-	-	TRBJ1-5	TRBV7-9	CASSLSDGQPQHF	TGTGCCAGCAGCCTATCCGATGGTCAGCCCCAGCATTTT
-	few	TRBJ2-5	TRBV29-1	CSIKAAGPETQYF	TGCAGCATCAAGGCGGCGGGGCCTGAGACCCAGTACTTC
-	-	TRBJ1-3	TRBV5-1	CASSFGGERSGNTIYF	TGCGCCAGCAGCTTCGGGGGAGAGCGCTCTGGAAACACCATATATTTT
-	-	TRBJ2-7	TRBV20-1	CSASQSPAYEQYF	TGCAGTGCCTCACAGAGCCCCGCCTACGAGCAGTACTTC
-	-	TRBJ1-3	TRBV10-3	CAIGQGRRNTIYF	TGTGCCATCGGTCAGGGGAGAAGAAACACCATATATTTT
-	many	TRBJ2-1	TRBV5-1	CASSLDADLFF	TGCGCCAGCAGCTTGGACGCTGACCTGTTCTTC
-	many	TRBJ1-1	TRBV11-2	CASSHTRTEAEAFF	TGTGCCAGCAGCCACACCAGGACAGAAGCTGAAGCTTTCTTT
-	many	TRBJ1-6	TRBV10-3	CAISPRDTYNSPLHF	TGTGCCATCAGCCCTCGGGACACCTATAATTCACCCCTCCACTTT
-	-	TRBJ2-1	TRBV20-1	CSARTLELLSSYNEQFF	TGCAGTGCTAGAACCCTGGAACTTCTGAGTTCCTACAATGAGCAGTTCTTC
-	many	TRBJ2-2	TRBV12-5	CASGLGDSTGELFF	TGTGCTAGTGGTTTGGGGGATTCCACCGGGGAGCTGTTTTTT
-	few	TRBJ2-1	TRBV11-2	CASRIYNEQFF	TGTGCCAGCAGAATATACAATGAGCAGTTCTTC
TRBD1	few	TRBJ1-1	TRBV25-1	CASSGWGQGALNTEAFF	TGTGCCAGCAGTGGATGGGGACAGGGGGCCCTGAACACTGAAGCTTTCTTT